These 22 T cell receptor beta chains originate from one sample sequenced in a study of T cells after posttransplantation cyclophosphamide. TCRdb keeps only in-frame clones here, not all; method: immunoSEQ multiplex PCR. The sample holds about 52,000 clones, around 94% seen once. Sequencing was performed on PBMCs. The receptor set was obtained from a woman aged 30 to 39 in good health and a related stem cell transplant donor.

The chain recombines TRBV6-5 with TRBJ1-5, with D possibly matching TRBD1 (5 bases). CDR1 and CDR2 (germline): MNHEY, SVGAGI. This CDR3 comprises 15 residues. V shed 4 bases and J shed 6 bases, with 16 bases lying between them. Here the CDR3 DNA reads TGTGCCAGCAGTTTGTGGGGGGGGAGTTCTCAGCCCCAGCATTTT. Translating it yields CASSLWGGSSQPQHF.

The chain couples TRBV6-6 to TRBJ1-1; D remains unclear. V dropped 4 bases and J dropped 3 bases, with 12 bases sitting between them. This CDR3 comprises 14 residues. CDR1 is MNHNY and CDR2 is SVGAGI in the germline V gene (reference sequence). For the CDR3, the DNA is TGTGCCAGCAGTTCGGCAGGTCAAGACACTGAAGCTTTCTTT. Translation gives CASSSAGQDTEAFF.

The CDR3: CASSLGTGDQYF. The CDR3 DNA reads TGCGCCAGCAGCTTGGGGACAGGGGATCAGTACTTC. The chain couples TRBV5-1 to TRBJ2-7, with 9 bases aligning to TRBD1. The ends lost 0 bases at V and 10 bases at J; junction bases unmatched: 2. In germline, CDR1 is SGHRS, CDR2 YFSETQ. The CDR3 loop spans 12 amino acids.

This clone occurred many times. J is TRBJ1-4 and V is TRBV2; no firm D call. Looked up from germline, CDR1 is SNHLY and CDR2 is FYNNEI. The V end was cut by 7 bases, the J end by 4 bases, with 7 bases between. The CDR3 is 12 residues long. The CDR3 is CASKRVNEKLFF. CDR3 in DNA: TGTGCCAGCAAGAGGGTTAATGAAAAACTGTTTTTT. Together with reference TRBV2 and TRBJ1-4, the CDR3 gives the full variable domain: EPEVTQTPSHQVTQMGQEVILRCVPISNHLYFYWYRQILGQKVEFLVSFYNNEISEKSEIFDDQFSVERPDGSNFTLKIRSTKLEDSAMYFCASKRVNEKLFFGSGTQLSVL.

The CDR3 bases are TGTGCCAGCAGTGACCGGACAGAAGCTGGAAACACCATATATTTT. Amino acids: CASSDRTEAGNTIYF. V usage is TRBV2 and J usage is TRBJ1-3; the D gene is possibly TRBD1 (6 bases). CDR1 is SNHLY, CDR2 FYNNEI, per germline. The CDR3 runs 15 residues. The germline V and J ends were trimmed by 3 bases and 2 bases, with 11 bases remaining between them.

The chain carries TRBV27 and TRBJ2-7, with 8 bases aligning to TRBD2. Per germline, CDR1 MNHEY and CDR2 SMNVEV (reference sequence). The CDR3 runs 14 residues. J lost 5 bases, V lost 6 bases, and 9 bases had no gene match. This CDR3 is CASRLAGLGHEQYF. Here the CDR3 DNA reads TGTGCCAGCAGATTAGCGGGGCTGGGCCACGAGCAGTACTTC.

DNA of the CDR3: TGTGCCAGCAGTTACCGGGGAGATACGCAGTATTTT. This encodes CASSYRGDTQYF. The genes are TRBV9 and TRBJ2-3, with a tentative D call TRBD2 (5 bases). CDR3 length: 12 residues. CDR1 SGDLS and CDR2 YYNGEE come from the germline V gene. The V gene lost 5 bases and the J gene lost 5 bases, with 9 bases spanning the gap. Looking up the rest from reference TRBV9 and TRBJ2-3 gives the full variable domain: DSGVTQTPKHLITATGQRVTLRCSPRSGDLSVYWYQQSLDQGLQFLIQYYNGEERAKGNILERFSAQQFPDLHSELNLSSLELGDSALYFCASSYRGDTQYFGPGTRLTVL.

The chain joins TRBV10-3 to TRBJ1-3; 7 bases agree with TRBD1. This CDR3 is 15 amino acids long. Germline CDR1 is ENHRY and CDR2 is SYGVKD. V lost 6 bases, J lost 1 base, and 6 bases stayed unmatched. CDR3 DNA: TGTGCCATCAGCGAGAACAGGGGATCTGGAAACACCATATATTTT. This gives the protein CAISENRGSGNTIYF.

The chain carries TRBV5-1 and TRBJ1-1; the match to TRBD1 covers 11 bases. The J segment lost 3 bases and the V segment lost 2 bases, leaving 3 bases of the junction unmatched. Germline CDR1 reads SGHRS; CDR2 reads YFSETQ. The CDR3 spans 15 residues. CDR3 coding DNA: TGCGCCAGCAGCTTAAGGACAGGGGGCGACACTGAAGCTTTCTTT. Translation: CASSLRTGGDTEAFF. Full variable domain (rest looked up from reference TRBV5-1 and TRBJ1-1): KAGVTQTPRYLIKTRGQQVTLSCSPISGHRSVSWYQQTPGQGLQFLFEYFSETQRNKGNFPGRFSGRQFSNSRSEMNVSTLELGDSALYLCASSLRTGGDTEAFFGQGTRLTVV.

This sequence joins TRBV7-3 and TRBJ2-5; maybe TRBD1 (5 bases). Per germline, CDR1 SGHTA and CDR2 FQGTGA. V lost 5 bases and J lost 4, with 14 bases in between. The CDR3 spans 14 residues. The CDR3, as DNA: TGTGCCAGCAGCGCCTCAGGGAAAGGAGAGACCCAGTACTTC. Translating it yields CASSASGKGETQYF.

The chain couples TRBV5-4 to TRBJ2-5; D unclear. Germline assignment: CDR1 SGHNT and CDR2 YYREEE (reference sequence). The CDR3 has 12 amino acids. Trimming shortened V by 4 bases and J by 0 bases, and 4 bases separated the two germline ends. The CDR3 spells CASSRDQETQYF. The DNA for the CDR3 is TGTGCCAGCAGCCGGGACCAAGAGACCCAGTACTTC.

The genes are TRBV6-5 and TRBJ2-7, with TRBD2 as a possible D gene (5 bases). CDR3 length: 15 residues. The V end lost 2 bases, the J end lost 0 bases, and 11 bases lay between the germline ends. Germline V gene data show CDR1 as MNHEY and CDR2 as SVGAGI. CDR3 bases: TGTGCCAGCAGTTACGTTCCGGGGAGCTCCTACGAGCAGTACTTC. Encoded protein: CASSYVPGSSYEQYF.

This chain connects TRBV15 to TRBJ1-6, with a tentative D call TRBD1 (5 bases). V lost 2 bases to trimming and J lost 10 bases, with 9 bases between them. The CDR3 contains 13 residues. Germline V lookup: CDR1 LNHNV, CDR2 YYDKDF (reference sequence). CDR3 loop: CATSRTTDSPLHF. DNA of the CDR3: TGTGCCACCAGCAGAACGACAGACTCACCCCTCCACTTT.

This clone appeared a single time. This sequence joins TRBV6-6 and TRBJ2-5; D possibly corresponds to TRBD2 (5 bases). The ends were cut back, 3 bases at V and 4 bases at J, with 12 bases in the middle. The CDR3 has 14 amino acids. CDR1 and CDR2 (germline): MNHNY, SVGAGI (reference sequence). The CDR3 coding sequence is TGTGCCAGCAGTTATGACCGCCGGGGAGAGACCCAGTACTTC. This codes for CASSYDRRGETQYF.

The CDR3 protein is CASSLSGYNQPQHF. For the CDR3, the DNA is TGTGCCAGCAGCTTATCAGGATACAATCAGCCCCAGCATTTT. The chain couples TRBV7-2 to TRBJ1-5; no definite D call. V shed 2 bases and J shed 3 bases, with 8 bases lying between them. Germline V gene sequence: CDR1 SGHTA, CDR2 FQGNSA. This CDR3 region has 14 residues.

The rearrangement links TRBV18 to TRBJ1-2; 7 bases agree with TRBD1. Germline CDR1 KGHSH, CDR2 LQKENI. CDR3 length equals 15 residues. V shed 5 bases, J shed 1 base, and the junction held 7 bases outside the gene matches. CDR3 loop: CASSSSGTDNYGYTF. The DNA for the CDR3 is TGTGCCAGCTCATCCTCCGGGACAGATAACTATGGCTACACCTTC.

The rearrangement uses TRBV28 and TRBJ1-2, with 7 bases that match TRBD1. The CDR3 covers 14 residues. V lost 10 bases and J lost 4; bases outside the gene matches: 12. CDR1 and CDR2 (germline): MDHEN, SYDVKM. In DNA form, the CDR3 reads TGTGCCACCCCCACCGACAGGGTGGGCTATGGCTACACCTTC. Its translation: CATPTDRVGYGYTF.

The V call is TRBV7-6, the J call TRBJ2-1; TRBD1 matches 10 bases. The CDR3 covers 15 residues. Germline CDR1 and CDR2: SGHVS and FNYEAQ. The V segment lost 5 bases and the J segment 8 bases; nucleotides outside the gene matches: 9. CDR3 in amino acids: CASSLRQGAGDEQFF. The CDR3 coding sequence is TGTGCCAGCAGCCTTAGACAGGGGGCCGGGGATGAGCAGTTCTTC.

The rearrangement uses TRBV2 and TRBJ1-4; 7 bases map to TRBD1. After removal of 5 bases from V and 3 bases from J, the junction contained 6 bases not matched to a gene. The CDR3 is made up of 15 amino acids. Germline lookup yields CDR1 SNHLY and CDR2 FYNNEI. In DNA form, the CDR3 reads TGTGCCAGCAGTCGAACAGGGGTGCCTAATGAAAAACTGTTTTTT. It codes for CASSRTGVPNEKLFF.

The chain joins TRBV5-1 to TRBJ1-3, with 9 nucleotides matching TRBD1. V lost 2 bases, J lost 2 bases, and 2 bases stayed unmatched. The CDR3 has 15 residues. The germline V gene encodes CDR1 SGHRS and CDR2 YFSETQ. The CDR3: CASSFGTGTGNTIYF. The CDR3, as DNA: TGCGCCAGCAGCTTCGGGACAGGGACTGGAAACACCATATATTTT.

This chain connects TRBV5-1 to TRBJ1-2, with D perhaps matching TRBD1 (6 bases). Looked up from germline, CDR1 is SGHRS and CDR2 is YFSETQ. The CDR3 is 12 amino acids. V was cut by 2 bases and J by 7 bases, with 9 bases left in between. The CDR3 protein is CASSLTGIGYTF. CDR3 nucleotides: TGCGCCAGCAGCTTAACAGGGATTGGCTACACCTTC.

V is TRBV7-3 and J is TRBJ2-1; 7 bases map to TRBD2. V gave up 5 bases and J gave up 9 bases; unmatched junction bases: 13. Per germline, CDR1 SGHTA and CDR2 FQGTGA. The CDR3 totals 15 residues. The CDR3 nucleotides read TGTGCCAGCAGCCCGGGGAGGGCAGTTCAAGGTGAGCAGTTCTTC. Protein: CASSPGRAVQGEQFF. The full variable domain, its missing parts supplied by reference TRBV7-3 and TRBJ2-1, is GAGVSQTPSNKVTEKGKYVELRCDPISGHTALYWYRQSLGQGPEFLIYFQGTGAADDSGLPNDRFFAVRPEGSVSTLKIQRTERGDSAVYLCASSPGRAVQGEQFFGPGTRLTVL.